This T cell receptor (beta chain) originates from a study of blood T cell repertoires in COVID-19. The J segment lost 5 bases and the V segment lost 7 bases, leaving 16 bases of the junction unmatched. This CDR3 is 16 amino acids long. Germline CDR1 and CDR2: SGHNT and YYREEE (reference sequence). Sequencing was performed with immunoSEQ multiplex PCR; in TCRdb, only in-frame clones are kept and a portion is missing. The table includes almost 500,000 clones, about 85% detected once. Donors in Cohort 3 who had recovered were those with two negative PCRs, healthcare professional clearance, or resolution of their symptoms.

This sequence originates from a woman in her sixties or seventies who had recovered from COVID-19. The sequencing input was PBMCs or T cells enriched from blood (not recorded which). The chain has TRBV5-4 and TRBJ2-3; TRBD1 matches 7 bases. CDR3 in DNA: TGTGCCAGCTCCCTCCCGGGACAGAGAAGCCAAGATACGCAGTATTTT. Its translation is CASSLPGQRSQDTQYF.